This entry is about one T cell receptor (beta chain). Source study methods: Amplification with reference gene primers provided the estimates of nucleated cell counts. Sequencing used immunoSEQ multiplex PCR; TCRdb keeps in-frame clones, though not all of them. That table supplies the V and J calls and clone size; D and trimming were determined from the DNA. The data hold 250,000 to 300,000 clones, with roughly 90% observed a single time. V lost 7 bases to trimming and J lost 0 bases, with 7 bases between them. In germline, CDR1 is SNHLY, CDR2 FYNNEI. This CDR3 spans 13 amino acids. Seattle-derived patients entered the study during active infection and were followed longitudinally. The data were obtained in a study of blood T cell repertoires in COVID-19. Study summary: Whether acute or convalescent, the COVID-19 samples came from the United States, Italy and Spain. The analysed material was cDNA or gDNA that came from T cells, B-cell-depleted T cells, or PBMCs.

The receptor was derived from a woman in her 30s with COVID-19, enrolled during active disease. The source material was peripheral blood. This sequence joins TRBV2 and TRBJ1-5; D uncertain. CDR3 residues: CASTQNSNQPQHF. In nucleotides, the CDR3 is TGTGCCAGCACGCAGAATAGCAATCAGCCCCAGCATTTT. Looking up the rest from reference TRBV2 and TRBJ1-5 gives the full variable domain: EPEVTQTPSHQVTQMGQEVILRCVPISNHLYFYWYRQILGQKVEFLVSFYNNEISEKSEIFDDQFSVERPDGSNFTLKIRSTKLEDSAMYFCASTQNSNQPQHFGDGTRLSIL.